The T cell receptor (beta chain) under discussion was sequenced for a study of blood T cell repertoires in COVID-19. J lost 7 bases, V lost 6 bases, and 5 bases had no gene match. The germline gives CDR1 MGHDK, CDR2 SYGVNS. This CDR3 is 14 amino acids long. Measured with immunoSEQ multiplex PCR; TCRdb has only the in-frame clones, and not every one. This table holds 200,000 to 250,000 clones, over 75% found once. This TCR came from a woman aged 55-70 years who had recovered from COVID-19. J is TRBJ1-4 and V is TRBV25-1; TRBD1 matches at 10 bases. The sequenced sample consisted of PBMCs or T cells enriched from blood (not recorded which). CDR3 amino acids: CASSLGQGSEKLFF. CDR3 nucleotides: TGTGCCAGCAGCCTGGGACAGGGGAGTGAAAAACTGTTTTTT.